This paragraph covers one TCR beta chain sequence. Its antigen is still unknown. This sample is part of a study of shared clonotypes between healthy human individuals. Study findings and constraints: Sampling covered blood only; tissue repertoires likely differ.

It was at deep level that the assay was run. Libraries were prepared by immunoSEQ multiplex PCR; TCRdb keeps only in-frame clonotypes and omits some of them. The sample lists 2 million to 2.5 million clones; approximately 95% were seen once. V shed 7 bases, J shed 3 bases, and the junction held 12 bases outside the gene matches. Germline V gene lookup returns CDR1 SNHLY and CDR2 FYNNEI. The CDR3 contains 16 residues. The sample comprised naive CD4+ T cells from PBMCs. Documented subset: CD45RA+ positively selected. J is TRBJ2-1 and V is TRBV2; the match to TRBD2 covers 7 bases. The sequence was obtained from a man aged 18 to 30 in good health. Some clones in this sample may be carry-over from other donors' samples. The DNA for the CDR3 is TGTGCCAGCACGGGATGGGGCGGGAGAGGCTACAATGAGCAGTTCTTC. This gives the protein CASTGWGGRGYNEQFF.